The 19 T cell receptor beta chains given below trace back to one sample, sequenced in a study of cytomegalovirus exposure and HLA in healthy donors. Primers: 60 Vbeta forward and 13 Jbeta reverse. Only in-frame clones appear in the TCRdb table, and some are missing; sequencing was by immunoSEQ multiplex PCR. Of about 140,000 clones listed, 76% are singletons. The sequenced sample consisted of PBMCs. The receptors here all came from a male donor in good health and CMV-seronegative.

CDR3 DNA sequence: TGCGCCAGCAGCACAACGGGATCCCCGGGAGATACGCAGTATTTT. Protein product: CASSTTGSPGDTQYF. This rearrangement joins TRBV5-1 to TRBJ2-3; possibly TRBD2 for D (5 bases). This CDR3 has 15 residues. From germline, CDR1 is SGHRS and CDR2 YFSETQ. Trimming cost V 4 bases and J 5 bases, with 17 bases left between them. The entire variable domain, with the rest obtained from reference TRBV5-1 and TRBJ2-3, is as follows: KAGVTQTPRYLIKTRGQQVTLSCSPISGHRSVSWYQQTPGQGLQFLFEYFSETQRNKGNFPGRFSGRQFSNSRSEMNVSTLELGDSALYLCASSTTGSPGDTQYFGPGTRLTVL.

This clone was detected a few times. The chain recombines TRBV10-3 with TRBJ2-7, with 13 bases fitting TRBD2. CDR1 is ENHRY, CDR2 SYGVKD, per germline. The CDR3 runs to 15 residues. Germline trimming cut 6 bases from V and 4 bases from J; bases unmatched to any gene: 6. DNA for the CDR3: TGTGCCATCAGAGAGACGGGACTAGCGGGGTACGAGCAGTACTTC. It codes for CAIRETGLAGYEQYF.

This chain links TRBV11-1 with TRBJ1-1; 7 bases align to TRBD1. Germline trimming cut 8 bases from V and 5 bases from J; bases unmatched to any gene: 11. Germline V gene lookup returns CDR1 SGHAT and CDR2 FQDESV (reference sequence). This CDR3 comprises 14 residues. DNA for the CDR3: TGTGCCAGCGGCCCGGGACAGTGGAGTACTGAAGCTTTCTTT. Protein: CASGPGQWSTEAFF.

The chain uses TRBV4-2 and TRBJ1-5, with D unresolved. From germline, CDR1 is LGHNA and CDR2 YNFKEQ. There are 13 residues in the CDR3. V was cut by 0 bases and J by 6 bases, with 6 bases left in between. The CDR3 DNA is TGTGCCAGCAGCCAAGATGAGTTTCAGCCCCAGCATTTT. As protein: CASSQDEFQPQHF.

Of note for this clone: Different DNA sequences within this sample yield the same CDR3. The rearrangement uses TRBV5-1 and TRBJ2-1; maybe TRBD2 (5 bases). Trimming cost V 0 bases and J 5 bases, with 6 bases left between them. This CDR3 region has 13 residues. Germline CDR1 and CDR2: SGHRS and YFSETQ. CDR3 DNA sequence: TGCGCCAGCAGCTTGGCCGGGGACAATGAGCAGTTCTTC. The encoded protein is CASSLAGDNEQFF.

The CDR3 coding sequence is TGTGCCAGCAGTTTTAGGGGACAAAATAATTCACCCCTCCACTTT. This codes for CASSFRGQNNSPLHF. The chain has TRBV27 and TRBJ1-6; possible D gene TRBD1, 6 bases. CDR1 MNHEY and CDR2 SMNVEV come from the germline V gene (reference sequence). V was clipped by 3 bases and J by 5 bases, with 11 bases between them. This CDR3 is built from 15 residues.

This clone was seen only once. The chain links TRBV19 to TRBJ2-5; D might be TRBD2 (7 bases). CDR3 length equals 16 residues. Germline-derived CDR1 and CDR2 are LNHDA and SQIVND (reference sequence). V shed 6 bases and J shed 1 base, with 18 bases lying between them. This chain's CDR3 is CASRGGEMGPQETQYF. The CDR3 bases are TGTGCCAGTAGAGGGGGGGAGATGGGACCCCAAGAGACCCAGTACTTC.

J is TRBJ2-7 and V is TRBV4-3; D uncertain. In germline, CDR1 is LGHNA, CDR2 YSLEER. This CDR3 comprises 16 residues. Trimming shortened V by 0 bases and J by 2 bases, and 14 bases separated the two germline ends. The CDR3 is CASSQEAAIVTYEQYF. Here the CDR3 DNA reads TGCGCCAGCAGCCAAGAGGCGGCGATCGTTACCTACGAGCAGTACTTC.

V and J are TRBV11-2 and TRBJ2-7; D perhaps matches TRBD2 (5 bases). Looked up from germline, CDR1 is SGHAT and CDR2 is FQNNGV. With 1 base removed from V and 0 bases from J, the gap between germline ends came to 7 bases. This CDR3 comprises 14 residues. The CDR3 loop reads CASSLAGNSYEQYF. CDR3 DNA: TGTGCCAGCAGCTTAGCCGGGAACTCCTACGAGCAGTACTTC.

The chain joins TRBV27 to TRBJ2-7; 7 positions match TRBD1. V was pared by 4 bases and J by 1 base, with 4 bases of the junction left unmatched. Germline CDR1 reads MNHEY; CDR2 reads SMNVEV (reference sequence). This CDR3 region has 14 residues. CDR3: CASSSHRGSYEQYF. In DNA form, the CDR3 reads TGTGCCAGCAGTTCCCACAGGGGATCCTACGAGCAGTACTTC.

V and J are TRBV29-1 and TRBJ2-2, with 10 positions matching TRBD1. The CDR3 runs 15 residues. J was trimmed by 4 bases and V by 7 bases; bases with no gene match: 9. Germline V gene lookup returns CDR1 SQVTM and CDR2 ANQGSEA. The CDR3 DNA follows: TGCAGCGCATGGGGGACAGGGGATGCCACCGGGGAGCTGTTTTTT. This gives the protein CSAWGTGDATGELFF.

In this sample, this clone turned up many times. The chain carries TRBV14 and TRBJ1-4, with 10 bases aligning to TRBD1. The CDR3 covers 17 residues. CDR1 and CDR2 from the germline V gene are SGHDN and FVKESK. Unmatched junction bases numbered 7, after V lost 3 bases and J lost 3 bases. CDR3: CASSHLRDRGPNEKLFF. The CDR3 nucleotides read TGTGCCAGCAGCCATCTCCGGGACAGGGGACCTAATGAAAAACTGTTTTTT.

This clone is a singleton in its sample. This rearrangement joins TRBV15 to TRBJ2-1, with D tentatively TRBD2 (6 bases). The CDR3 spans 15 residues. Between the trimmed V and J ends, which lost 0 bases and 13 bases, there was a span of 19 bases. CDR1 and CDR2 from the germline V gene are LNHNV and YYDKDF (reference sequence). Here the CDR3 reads CATSRDLRDSAPQFF. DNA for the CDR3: TGTGCCACCAGCAGAGATTTGCGGGACTCCGCCCCTCAGTTCTTC. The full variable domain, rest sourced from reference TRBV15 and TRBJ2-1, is DAMVIQNPRYQVTQFGKPVTLSCSQTLNHNVMYWYQQKSSQAPKLLFHYYDKDFNNEADTPDNFQSRRPNTSFCFLDIRSPGLGDTAMYLCATSRDLRDSAPQFFGPGTRLTVL.

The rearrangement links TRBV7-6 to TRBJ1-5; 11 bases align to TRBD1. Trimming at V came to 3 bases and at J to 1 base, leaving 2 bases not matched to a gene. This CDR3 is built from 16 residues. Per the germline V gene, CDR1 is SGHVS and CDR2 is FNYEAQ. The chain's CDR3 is CASSLGQGESNQPQHF. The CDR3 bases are TGTGCCAGCAGCTTGGGACAGGGGGAGAGCAATCAGCCCCAGCATTTT.

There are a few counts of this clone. In nucleotides, the CDR3 is TGTGCCAGCTCACCCTCGGCAGGGGGCGCGTATGGCTACACCTTC. Translation gives CASSPSAGGAYGYTF. The V and J genes are TRBV18 and TRBJ1-2, with TRBD1 matching 8 bases. Looked up from germline, CDR1 is KGHSH and CDR2 is LQKENI. J lost 5 bases, V lost 3 bases, and 8 bases had no gene match. The CDR3 extends over 15 amino acids.

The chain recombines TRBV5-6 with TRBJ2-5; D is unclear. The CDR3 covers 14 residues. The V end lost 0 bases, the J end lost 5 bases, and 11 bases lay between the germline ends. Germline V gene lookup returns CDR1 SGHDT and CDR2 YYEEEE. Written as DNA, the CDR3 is TGTGCCAGCAGCTTGGTAACACGCCTTGAGACCCAGTACTTC. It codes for CASSLVTRLETQYF.

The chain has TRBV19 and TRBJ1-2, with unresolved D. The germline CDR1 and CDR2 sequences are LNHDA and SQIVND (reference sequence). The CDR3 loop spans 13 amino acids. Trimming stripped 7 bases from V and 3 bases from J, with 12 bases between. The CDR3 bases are TGTGCCAGTACTATGCGGGAGGACTATGGCTACACCTTC. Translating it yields CASTMREDYGYTF.

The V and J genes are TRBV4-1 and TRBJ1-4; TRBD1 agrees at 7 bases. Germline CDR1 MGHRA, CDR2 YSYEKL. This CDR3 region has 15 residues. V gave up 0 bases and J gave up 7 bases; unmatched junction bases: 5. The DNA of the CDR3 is TGCGCCAGCAGCCAAGAGGGACAGATAGTTGAAAAACTGTTTTTT. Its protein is CASSQEGQIVEKLFF.

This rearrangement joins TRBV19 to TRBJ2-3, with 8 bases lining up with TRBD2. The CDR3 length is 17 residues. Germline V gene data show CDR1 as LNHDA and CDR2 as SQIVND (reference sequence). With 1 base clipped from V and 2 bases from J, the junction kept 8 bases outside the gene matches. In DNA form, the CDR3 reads TGTGCCAGTAGTATAGCCCCCCCGGGAGGGGTCACAGATACGCAGTATTTT. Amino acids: CASSIAPPGGVTDTQYF. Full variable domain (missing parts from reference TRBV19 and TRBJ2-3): DGGITQSPKYLFRKEGQNVTLSCEQNLNHDAMYWYRQDPGQGLRLIYYSQIVNDFQKGDIAEGYSVSREKKESFPLTVTSAQKNPTAFYLCASSIAPPGGVTDTQYFGPGTRLTVL.